Presented here are 23 T cell receptor beta chains from one specimen sequenced in a study of T cell changes during pregnancy in multiple sclerosis. Data came from immunoSEQ multiplex PCR; TCRdb stores just in-frame clones and leaves some out. Here the sample spans approximately 63,000 clones, 90% to 95% being singletons. The sequenced sample was peripheral blood, obtained in the third trimester of pregnancy. The source of these receptors is a female donor in good health, enrolled as a control in a pregnancy study.

The chain has TRBV7-3 and TRBJ2-2; a possible D gene is TRBD1 (5 bases). CDR3 length equals 15 residues. Germline values: CDR1 SGHTA, CDR2 FQGTGA. V was pared by 0 bases and J by 5 bases, with 10 bases between. The CDR3 loop is CASSLTGPPTGELFF. The DNA of the CDR3 is TGTGCCAGCAGCTTAACGGGGCCACCGACCGGGGAGCTGTTTTTT.

The chain has TRBV2 and TRBJ2-7; 9 bases align to TRBD1. CDR1 is SNHLY and CDR2 is FYNNEI in the germline V gene. This CDR3 has 15 amino acids. V lost 5 bases to trimming and J lost 5 bases; unmatched junction nucleotides: 10. Written as DNA, the CDR3 is TGTGCCAGCAGTCCCGGGACAGGGACTCTACACGAGCAGTACTTC. Translated: CASSPGTGTLHEQYF.

This clone occurred once. The DNA for the CDR3 is TGTGCCAGCAGCCAAGGCGGGGGTCCGAATGAAAAACTGTTTTTT. Protein sequence: CASSQGGGPNEKLFF. This rearrangement joins TRBV14 to TRBJ1-4; D is perhaps TRBD1 (5 bases). Germline V gene data show CDR1 as SGHDN and CDR2 as FVKESK. The V gene lost 1 base and the J gene lost 5 bases, with 11 bases spanning the gap. The length of the CDR3 is 15 residues.

The chain links TRBV11-2 to TRBJ2-7; possible D gene TRBD2, 6 bases. Trimming stripped 0 bases from V and 1 base from J, with 7 bases between. This CDR3 contains 14 residues. Germline V gene lookup returns CDR1 SGHAT and CDR2 FQNNGV. The CDR3 DNA reads as TGTGCCAGCAGCTTAGACGGGGGTTCCTACGAGCAGTACTTC. This gives the protein CASSLDGGSYEQYF.

The chain's CDR3 is CASSIGLAGGGQETQYF. In nucleotides, the CDR3 is TGTGCCAGCAGCATCGGACTAGCGGGGGGGGGACAAGAGACCCAGTACTTC. The chain combines TRBV9 with TRBJ2-5; TRBD2 matches 15 bases. Germline CDR1 and CDR2: SGDLS and YYNGEE. V lost 4 bases and J lost 2; bases outside the gene matches: 6. There are 17 residues in the CDR3.

J is TRBJ2-5 and V is TRBV6-4; the match to TRBD2 covers 11 bases. V shed 6 bases, J shed 5 bases, and the junction held 14 bases outside the gene matches. The CDR3 has 17 residues. The germline gives CDR1 MRHNA, CDR2 SNTAGT. The CDR3 DNA reads TGTGCCAGCAGGTCGGCACTAGCGGGGGTCAGGTGGGAGACCCAGTACTTC. It specifies CASRSALAGVRWETQYF.

The chain joins TRBV10-3 to TRBJ2-6; D gene unclear. The CDR3 length is 15 residues. The germline V gene encodes CDR1 ENHRY and CDR2 SYGVKD. The V end lost 7 bases, the J end lost 4 bases, and 14 bases lay between the germline ends. CDR3 protein: CAINGPAAGANVLTF. The CDR3 DNA follows: TGTGCCATCAATGGTCCCGCGGCGGGGGCCAACGTCCTGACTTTC.

CDR3 nucleotide sequence: TGTGCCAGCAGCCGTAAGGGGTCCAACTATGGCTACACCTTC. This gives the protein CASSRKGSNYGYTF. The chain is built from TRBV11-1 and TRBJ1-2; D possibly corresponds to TRBD1 (5 bases). The germline CDR1 and CDR2 sequences are SGHAT and FQDESV (reference sequence). The CDR3 runs 14 residues. Deletions cut 5 bases from V and 2 bases from J, with 12 bases between.

The chain has TRBV20-1 and TRBJ2-5, with D hard to call. The CDR3 totals 10 residues. Germline V CDR1 and CDR2: DFQATT, SNEGSKA (reference sequence). V dropped 6 bases and J dropped 3 bases, with 5 bases sitting between them. CDR3 nucleotides: TGCAGTGCAATCAAAGAGACCCAGTACTTC. It is translated as CSAIKETQYF.

The chain is built from TRBV7-2 and TRBJ2-7, with TRBD2 as a possible D gene (6 bases). The CDR3 totals 13 residues. V shed 6 bases and J shed 0 bases, with 9 bases lying between them. Germline CDR1 reads SGHTA; CDR2 reads FQGNSA. The chain's CDR3 is CASRPGSSYEQYF. In DNA form, the CDR3 reads TGTGCCAGCAGACCCGGGAGCTCCTACGAGCAGTACTTC.

This sequence joins TRBV6-6 and TRBJ2-2; D unclear. Trimming removed 4 bases at V and 3 bases at J, with 12 bases between. The CDR3 is 15 amino acids. Per germline, CDR1 MNHNY and CDR2 SVGAGI (reference sequence). In DNA, the CDR3 is TGTGCCAGCAGTTCCGGTCTCCGTTACACCGGGGAGCTGTTTTTT. This sequence encodes CASSSGLRYTGELFF.

The chain has TRBV9 and TRBJ1-1; no definite D call. Germline CDR1 reads SGDLS; CDR2 reads YYNGEE. This CDR3 is built from 16 residues. V was shortened by 0 bases and J by 0 bases, with 12 bases between the two germline ends. CDR3 sequence: CASSVGVSDMNTEAFF. As DNA, the CDR3 is TGTGCCAGCAGCGTAGGTGTCAGTGATATGAACACTGAAGCTTTCTTT. The full variable domain, rest sourced from reference TRBV9 and TRBJ1-1, is DSGVTQTPKHLITATGQRVTLRCSPRSGDLSVYWYQQSLDQGLQFLIQYYNGEERAKGNILERFSAQQFPDLHSELNLSSLELGDSALYFCASSVGVSDMNTEAFFGQGTRLTVV.

As DNA, the CDR3 is TGTGCCAGCAGTACACAGGGGGCTCGCACTGAAGCTTTCTTT. It encodes CASSTQGARTEAFF. V usage is TRBV6-5 and J usage is TRBJ1-1; 9 nucleotides line up with TRBD1. CDR1 MNHEY and CDR2 SVGAGI come from the germline V gene. The length of the CDR3 is 14 residues. V lost 5 bases to trimming and J lost 4 bases; unmatched junction nucleotides: 5.

The rearrangement links TRBV13 to TRBJ1-1, with 8 nucleotides matching TRBD1. Germline V gene lookup returns CDR1 PRHDT and CDR2 FYEKMQ (reference sequence). CDR3 length: 15 residues. J was trimmed by 6 bases and V by 5 bases; bases with no gene match: 11. In DNA form, the CDR3 reads TGTGCCAGCAGCCCATCCCTGGACAGGGTCCCTGAAGCTTTCTTT. This codes for CASSPSLDRVPEAFF.

The J gene is TRBJ2-1, the V gene TRBV19; TRBD2 might be the D (5 bases). Deletions cut 4 bases from V and 4 bases from J, with 11 bases between. Germline V gene lookup returns CDR1 LNHDA and CDR2 SQIVND (reference sequence). CDR3 length: 14 residues. Here the CDR3 reads CASSSGRPYNEQFF. In DNA, the CDR3 is TGTGCCAGTAGTAGTGGGAGACCATACAATGAGCAGTTCTTC.

The chain joins TRBV14 to TRBJ2-7; tentative D call: TRBD1 (6 bases). V was cut by 4 bases and J by 2 bases, with 18 bases left in between. The germline CDR1 and CDR2 sequences are SGHDN and FVKESK. The CDR3 has 16 amino acids. Here the CDR3 reads CASSPLGWQGTYEQYF. In DNA form, the CDR3 reads TGTGCCAGCAGCCCCCTGGGGTGGCAGGGGACCTACGAGCAGTACTTC.

The chain carries TRBV5-1 and TRBJ2-7, with 14 bases that match TRBD2. The germline gives CDR1 SGHRS, CDR2 YFSETQ. This CDR3 spans 21 amino acids. V lost 0 bases, J lost 2 bases, and 16 bases stayed unmatched. DNA for the CDR3: TGCGCCAGCAGCTTGGCCGGGGGGTGGACTAGCGGGAGGAAGGAAACCTACGAGCAGTACTTC. Translation gives CASSLAGGWTSGRKETYEQYF.

The chain combines TRBV7-6 with TRBJ1-5, with 7 positions matching TRBD1. J was trimmed by 1 base and V by 0 bases; bases with no gene match: 9. CDR1 is SGHVS and CDR2 is FNYEAQ in the germline V gene. The CDR3 totals 18 residues. This CDR3 reads CASSLAVRQGGSNQPQHF. The CDR3 nucleotides are TGTGCCAGCAGCTTAGCGGTAAGACAGGGCGGGAGCAATCAGCCCCAGCATTTT.

The chain links TRBV5-6 to TRBJ1-1; a weak D match, TRBD1 (6 bases). Deletions cut 1 base from V and 5 bases from J, with 15 bases between. The germline gives CDR1 SGHDT, CDR2 YYEEEE. This CDR3 contains 15 residues. CDR3 coding DNA: TGTGCCAGCAGCTTGCGGTTTTGGCAGGGGACTGAAGCTTTCTTT. It is translated as CASSLRFWQGTEAFF.

This chain uses TRBV9 with TRBJ2-1; D may be TRBD1 (6 bases). From germline, CDR1 is SGDLS and CDR2 YYNGEE. The CDR3 runs 13 residues. Trimming took 6 bases from V and 7 from J, leaving 14 bases between them. This CDR3 is CASNKDSQNEQFF. As DNA, the CDR3 is TGTGCCAGCAACAAGGACAGTCAAAATGAGCAGTTCTTC.

V is TRBV19 and J is TRBJ2-7, with 10 bases aligning to TRBD1. From germline, CDR1 is LNHDA and CDR2 SQIVND (reference sequence). This CDR3 has 15 residues. J gave up 2 bases and V 5 bases, and 6 bases lay outside the gene matches. CDR3 sequence: CASSGRQGATYEQYF. CDR3 nucleotides: TGTGCCAGTAGTGGGAGACAGGGGGCGACCTACGAGCAGTACTTC.

This chain uses TRBV19 with TRBJ2-3, with D uncertain. This CDR3 comprises 15 residues. With 3 bases removed from V and 0 bases from J, the gap between germline ends came to 10 bases. Germline V gene lookup returns CDR1 LNHDA and CDR2 SQIVND (reference sequence). The CDR3 loop reads CASSIGGSSTDTQYF. The CDR3 DNA follows: TGTGCCAGTAGTATTGGCGGTTCTAGCACAGATACGCAGTATTTT.

About this clone: Given the absence of the conserved phenylalanine or tryptophan at the CDR3 end, a read error is likely. No DNA is shown, since the ends of the CDR3 on it are uncertain; the CDR3 is the one TCRdb lists. This chain uses TRBV27 with TRBJ2-3; the listed D gene, TRBD2, was not tested against the DNA. A total of 13 residues make up the CDR3, ends included. CDR1 and CDR2 (germline): MNHEY, SMNVEV (reference sequence). CDR3: CASSTTAGAALNL.